This T cell receptor (beta chain) was retrieved from a study of shared clonotypes between healthy human individuals. General study findings and limits: Compared with clonotypes that all four donors shared, non-shared clonotypes had lower generation probabilities.

Data came from immunoSEQ multiplex PCR; TCRdb stores just in-frame clones and leaves some out. Found here are over a million clones, 95% to 97% of them singletons; the top ten hold roughly 1.2%. As concerns this clone: Its antigen is undetermined.

The receptor was derived from a man under 40 in good health. The sample taken for sequencing was naive CD4+ T cells sorted from blood. Subset given: CD45RA+ positively selected.

CDR3 DNA sequence: TGCAGCGCCGGGGATGGTGAGACCCAGTACTTC. Translated: CSAGDGETQYF. The chain combines TRBV29-1 with TRBJ2-5; D may be TRBD2 (5 bases). CDR3 size: 11 residues. Germline CDR1 SQVTM, CDR2 ANQGSEA. Trimming took 7 bases from V and 5 from J, leaving 11 bases between them.